Sequencing of this TCR beta chain was carried out in a study of blood T cell repertoires in COVID-19. Study background: Sites in the United States, Italy and Spain provided acute and convalescent COVID-19 samples. PBMCs, B-cell-depleted T cells, or T cells provided the cDNA or gDNA that made up the material.

Some clones are missing from TCRdb's copy, which holds only in-frame ones; the method was immunoSEQ multiplex PCR. The sample lists around 130,000 clones, approximately 80% occurring once. CDR3 length: 16 amino acids. Trimming left V 2 bases short and J 0 bases short, with 11 bases between. In germline, CDR1 is LGHNT, CDR2 FRNRAP. The chain couples TRBV12-5 to TRBJ2-1; no reliable D call. This clonotype was obtained from a woman aged 55-70 years with acute or convalescent COVID-19. The sequenced material came from peripheral blood. Written as DNA, the CDR3 is TGTGCTAGTGGTTTGAGTCAGGCTCGCTCCTACAATGAGCAGTTCTTC. This codes for CASGLSQARSYNEQFF.